These 10 T cell receptor beta chains came from one sample sequenced in a study of T cell responses to AZD1222 COVID-19 vaccine. Clones were read by immunoSEQ multiplex PCR, and TCRdb kept only the in-frame ones, dropping some. The table records about 140,000 clones, over 75% of them present only once. Sequenced here: peripheral blood, sampled on day 0 of AZD1222 vaccination. These receptors all stem from an adult in good health.

The CDR3 DNA sequence: TGTGCCAGCAGCTCCCACAGGGGTGGGGGTTATAATTCACCCCTCCACTTT. Residues: CASSSHRGGGYNSPLHF. V usage is TRBV11-3 and J usage is TRBJ1-6; 7 positions match TRBD1. Germline loops: CDR1 SGHNT, CDR2 YENEEA. The CDR3 contains 17 residues. V shed 4 bases and J 4 bases; nucleotides not matched to a gene: 10.

CDR3 sequence reads: CASRFPGQGDYGYTF. The CDR3 coding sequence is TGTGCCAGCAGATTTCCGGGACAGGGTGACTATGGCTACACCTTC. The rearrangement uses TRBV6-5 and TRBJ1-2; 9 bases line up with TRBD1. This CDR3 has 15 amino acids. J lost 3 bases, V lost 6 bases, and 8 bases had no gene match. Germline V gives CDR1 MNHEY, CDR2 SVGAGI.

The table lists this clone with a count of one. The V and J genes are TRBV5-1 and TRBJ1-6, with 9 nucleotides matching TRBD1. Unmatched junction bases numbered 0, after V lost 3 bases and J lost 5 bases. Germline CDR1 is SGHRS and CDR2 is YFSETQ. CDR3 length: 14 residues. The CDR3 here is CASSWDRDNSPLHF. The CDR3 region has the DNA TGCGCCAGCAGCTGGGACAGGGATAATTCACCCCTCCACTTT. Filled out from reference TRBV5-1 and TRBJ1-6, the complete variable domain reads KAGVTQTPRYLIKTRGQQVTLSCSPISGHRSVSWYQQTPGQGLQFLFEYFSETQRNKGNFPGRFSGRQFSNSRSEMNVSTLELGDSALYLCASSWDRDNSPLHFGNGTRLTVT.

The chain has TRBV30 and TRBJ1-6, with 7 nucleotides matching TRBD1. The CDR3 is 16 amino acids. With V trimmed by 2 bases and J by 5 bases, 9 bases remained unmatched. The V gene's germline CDR1 is GTSNPN and CDR2 SVGIG (reference sequence). CDR3 sequence: CAWSIRQGRNNSPLHF. The CDR3 DNA reads TGTGCCTGGAGTATTCGACAGGGTAGGAATAATTCACCCCTCCACTTT. Full variable domain (missing parts from reference TRBV30 and TRBJ1-6): SQTIHQWPATLVQPVGSPLSLECTVEGTSNPNLYWYRQAAGRGLQLLFYSVGIGQISSEVPQNLSASRPQDRQFILSSKKLLLSDSGFYLCAWSIRQGRNNSPLHFGNGTRLTVT.

This chain joins TRBV6-5 and TRBJ1-5; D gene unclear. In germline, CDR1 is MNHEY, CDR2 SVGAGI. CDR3 length: 14 residues. The V and J ends lost 0 bases and 1 base respectively, with 4 bases between them. Written as DNA, the CDR3 is TGTGCCAGCAGTTACTCGAACAGCAATCAGCCCCAGCATTTT. Residues: CASSYSNSNQPQHF.

This chain uses TRBV28 with TRBJ1-2; the match to TRBD1 covers 9 bases. The V segment lost 3 bases and the J segment 6 bases; nucleotides outside the gene matches: 5. CDR3 length: 14 amino acids. Germline-derived CDR1 and CDR2 are MDHEN and SYDVKM. CDR3 region: CASSLNRGLDGYTF. The DNA for the CDR3 is TGTGCCAGCAGTTTGAACAGGGGGCTGGATGGCTACACCTTC.

V is TRBV27 and J is TRBJ1-2; D might be TRBD1 (5 bases). This CDR3 is 16 amino acids long. The V end lost 0 bases, the J end lost 7 bases, and 18 bases lay between the germline ends. Germline V gene sequence: CDR1 MNHEY, CDR2 SMNVEV (reference sequence). CDR3: CASSLSRELQGTGYTF. In DNA form, the CDR3 reads TGTGCCAGCAGTTTATCCCGGGAATTGCAGGGAACTGGCTACACCTTC.

The chain uses TRBV7-9 and TRBJ2-3, with D perhaps being TRBD1 or TRBD2 (5 bases each). V was cut by 5 bases and J by 6 bases, with 18 bases left in between. From germline, CDR1 is SEHNR and CDR2 FQNEAQ (reference sequence). This CDR3 is 15 amino acids long. The CDR3: CASSEADGARDTQYF. In nucleotides, the CDR3 is TGTGCCAGCAGCGAAGCCGACGGGGCACGGGATACGCAGTATTTT.

J is TRBJ2-7 and V is TRBV12-3 or TRBV12-4; 11 bases agree with TRBD2. The CDR3 sequence is 13 residues long. Trimming at V came to 7 bases and at J to 5 bases, leaving 4 bases not matched to a gene. The DNA of the CDR3 is TGTGCCAGCAATCTAGCGGGGGGCCACGAGCAGTACTTC. Amino acids: CASNLAGGHEQYF.

The chain recombines TRBV18 with TRBJ2-7, with D perhaps assigned TRBD1 or TRBD2 (6 bases each). The CDR3 runs to 14 residues. Trimming removed 6 bases from V and 5 bases from J, with 17 bases in between. CDR1 KGHSH and CDR2 LQKENI come from the germline V gene. CDR3 in amino acids: CASSPPGGPNEQYF. CDR3 DNA: TGTGCCAGCTCCCCCCCCGGGGGCCCCAACGAGCAGTACTTC.